The 29 T cell receptor beta chains below come from one sample, sequenced in a study of blood T cell repertoires in COVID-19. Produced via immunoSEQ multiplex PCR; TCRdb's table is partial and in-frame only. The profile shows a few hundred thousand clones, about 84% of them singletons. The source material was peripheral blood. The receptors originated from a woman aged 45 to 65 with acute or convalescent COVID-19.

The J gene is TRBJ1-4, the V gene TRBV9, with 8 bases that match TRBD1. Per germline, CDR1 SGDLS and CDR2 YYNGEE. This CDR3 contains 16 residues. V shed 4 bases and J 5 bases; nucleotides not matched to a gene: 10. The CDR3 region is CASSSSSGQENEKLFF. The CDR3 DNA follows: TGTGCCAGCAGCTCCAGTTCGGGACAGGAGAATGAAAAACTGTTTTTT.

CDR3 in DNA: TGTGCCAGCAGCCAGGTTCAGGGTAAATCTGAAGCTTTCTTT. This translates into CASSQVQGKSEAFF. This chain uses TRBV3-1 (or the pseudogene TRBV3-2) with TRBJ1-1, with D possibly TRBD1 on 5 matching bases. The V gene's germline CDR1 is LGHDT and CDR2 YNNKEL (reference sequence). The CDR3 length is 14 residues. Deletions cut 3 bases from V and 6 bases from J, with 14 bases between.

This clone was observed a few times. The junction does not match germline at one end; this may be a read error. This rearrangement joins TRBV5-4 to TRBJ2-1, with D possibly TRBD2 on 6 matching bases. The V gene's germline CDR1 is SGHNT and CDR2 YYREEE (reference sequence). The CDR3 consists of 15 residues. CDR3 in DNA: TGTGCCAGCAGCGGGAACCGGGACTCCAACAATGAGCAGTTCTTC. It codes for CASSGNRDSNNEQFF.

The chain links TRBV28 to TRBJ2-7, with TRBD2 identical over 10 bases. Germline CDR1 and CDR2: MDHEN and SYDVKM. The J segment lost 0 bases and the V segment lost 2 bases, leaving 7 bases of the junction unmatched. The CDR3 is 17 amino acids. CDR3 nucleotide sequence: TGTGCCAGCAGTTTACCTATAGCGGGAGGCTTCTCCTACGAGCAGTACTTC. Translated: CASSLPIAGGFSYEQYF.

The V and J genes are TRBV27 and TRBJ2-2; no definite D call. The CDR3 extends over 14 amino acids. Trimming shortened V by 5 bases and J by 6 bases, and 13 bases separated the two germline ends. CDR1 is MNHEY, CDR2 SMNVEV, per germline (reference sequence). CDR3 in amino acids: CASSLPFPAGELFF. The CDR3 DNA follows: TGTGCCAGCAGTCTCCCATTTCCGGCCGGGGAGCTGTTTTTT.

As concerns this clone: At the DNA level, this CDR3 is encoded by other sequences in the same sample as well. The V and J genes are TRBV5-1 and TRBJ1-1, with D perhaps matching TRBD1 (6 bases). CDR1 and CDR2 from the germline V gene are SGHRS and YFSETQ. The length of the CDR3 is 13 residues. Trimming took 0 bases from V and 7 from J, leaving 10 bases between them. The CDR3 DNA is TGCGCCAGCAGCTTGGGGCAGGGGTTTGAAGCTTTCTTT. Translation: CASSLGQGFEAFF.

The sample holds a few counts of this clone. V is TRBV7-9 and J is TRBJ2-5; TRBD1 agrees at 11 bases. CDR1 is SEHNR, CDR2 FQNEAQ, per germline (reference sequence). The junction had 11 bases not matched to a gene; V was cut back by 3 bases and J by 5 bases. There are 17 residues in the CDR3. The CDR3 DNA is TGTGCCAGCAGCTTCCGGGCCGGACAGGGGGCGCAGGAGACCCAGTACTTC. Its translation is CASSFRAGQGAQETQYF.

The rearrangement links TRBV4-2 to TRBJ2-3; a weak D match, TRBD1 (6 bases). CDR1 and CDR2 from the germline V gene are LGHNA and YNFKEQ. Trimming took 3 bases from V and 5 from J, leaving 18 bases between them. This CDR3 region has 16 residues. The CDR3 bases are TGTGCCAGCAGCCAGGGGGCGAATAGGGGGATAGATACGCAGTATTTT. Encoded protein: CASSQGANRGIDTQYF.

J is TRBJ2-7 and V is TRBV6-2 or TRBV6-3, with D possibly being TRBD1 (6 bases). The CDR3 runs to 16 residues. The V end was cut by 2 bases, the J end by 8 bases, with 22 bases between. CDR1 and CDR2 from the germline V gene are MNHEY and SVGEGT. CDR3 protein: CASSYRSPVQGEKQYF. For the CDR3, the DNA is TGTGCCAGCAGTTACCGGTCTCCGGTACAGGGTGAGAAGCAGTACTTC.

The chain combines TRBV30 with TRBJ2-2; 7 bases align to TRBD1. Germline V gene data show CDR1 as GTSNPN and CDR2 as SVGIG (reference sequence). Trimming at V came to 4 bases and at J to 5 bases, leaving 7 bases not matched to a gene. This CDR3 has 14 residues. The CDR3 loop reads CAWNRQGGTGELFF. The CDR3 DNA is TGTGCCTGGAATCGACAGGGTGGAACCGGGGAGCTGTTTTTT.

This sequence joins TRBV2 and TRBJ2-7, with D maybe TRBD1 (5 bases). Germline CDR1 and CDR2: SNHLY and FYNNEI. This CDR3 is 12 amino acids long. Trimming took 7 bases from V and 3 from J, leaving 10 bases between them. CDR3 sequence reads: CASKDRGYEQYF. CDR3 nucleotide sequence: TGTGCCAGCAAAGACAGAGGCTACGAGCAGTACTTC.

The chain has TRBV6-5 and TRBJ1-1, with TRBD1 matching 11 bases. Germline CDR1 MNHEY, CDR2 SVGAGI. After removal of 6 bases from V and 6 bases from J, the junction contained 6 bases not matched to a gene. The CDR3 has 14 amino acids. The CDR3 sequence: CASSQDRGRSEAFF. The CDR3 DNA follows: TGTGCCAGCAGCCAGGACAGGGGGCGATCTGAAGCTTTCTTT.

This rearrangement joins TRBV6-5 to TRBJ1-6; tentatively, D is TRBD1 (5 bases). The CDR3 contains 13 residues. The germline V gene encodes CDR1 MNHEY and CDR2 SVGAGI. The CDR3 DNA reads as TGTGTCGCCCGCAGGGAAGGAAATTCACCCCTCCACTTT. Translated: CVARREGNSPLHF.

The V and J genes are TRBV7-3 and TRBJ2-2; 11 bases match TRBD1. The V segment lost 1 base and the J segment 0 bases; nucleotides outside the gene matches: 1. Per the germline V gene, CDR1 is SGHTA and CDR2 is FQGTGA. The CDR3 consists of 17 residues. The CDR3 coding sequence is TGTGCCAGCAGCTTAAGGACAGGGGGCGCGAACACCGGGGAGCTGTTTTTT. Translated, it gives CASSLRTGGANTGELFF.

The chain combines TRBV24-1 with TRBJ2-1; TRBD1 is a possible D gene (6 bases). Looked up from germline, CDR1 is KGHDR and CDR2 is SFDVKD. The CDR3 covers 13 residues. V lost 1 base and J 12 bases, leaving 12 bases between the germline ends. CDR3 DNA sequence: TGTGCCACCAGTGATTTTCGAACAGGGAGGCAGTTCTTC. This sequence encodes CATSDFRTGRQFF.

This clone was recorded once. The rearrangement joins TRBV30 to TRBJ2-2; D call uncertain. Between the trimmed V and J ends, which lost 0 bases and 0 bases, there was a span of 11 bases. CDR3 length: 16 amino acids. Germline V gene data show CDR1 as GTSNPN and CDR2 as SVGIG (reference sequence). The CDR3 DNA follows: TGTGCCTGGAGTGTACGTGGCATTGCGAACACCGGGGAGCTGTTTTTT. It yields the protein CAWSVRGIANTGELFF.

The V and J genes are TRBV4-3 and TRBJ2-1; possible D gene TRBD2, 6 bases. This CDR3 has 14 residues. Between the trimmed V and J ends, which lost 4 bases and 0 bases, there was a span of 7 bases. The germline V gene has CDR1 LGHNA and CDR2 YSLEER. The CDR3 reads CASSPTSSYNEQFF. Here the CDR3 DNA reads TGCGCCAGCAGCCCGACTAGCTCCTACAATGAGCAGTTCTTC.

The chain links TRBV6-2 or TRBV6-3 to TRBJ2-7; tentatively, D is TRBD2 (5 bases). Deletions cut 6 bases from V and 7 bases from J, with 19 bases between. There are 14 residues in the CDR3. The germline gives CDR1 MNHEY, CDR2 SVGEGT. The CDR3: CASSPLASPGEQYF. The CDR3, as DNA: TGTGCCAGCAGCCCCTTAGCCAGTCCGGGGGAGCAGTACTTC.

In this sample, this clone turned up once. V and J are TRBV28 and TRBJ2-3; TRBD1 is a possible D gene (6 bases). CDR1 and CDR2 (germline): MDHEN, SYDVKM. Trimming removed 7 bases at V and 2 bases at J, with 10 bases between. The CDR3 totals 13 residues. This CDR3 reads CASIDRTTDTQYF. The DNA for the CDR3 is TGTGCCAGCATCGACAGGACCACAGATACGCAGTATTTT.

V usage is TRBV6-5 and J usage is TRBJ1-2; D uncertain. The ends were cut back, 7 bases at V and 6 bases at J, with 18 bases in the middle. This CDR3 is 14 amino acids long. The V gene's germline CDR1 is MNHEY and CDR2 SVGAGI. This chain's CDR3 is CASTSSRVHDGYTF. CDR3 sequence (DNA): TGTGCCAGCACCTCAAGTCGGGTCCACGATGGCTACACCTTC.

The chain uses TRBV24-1 and TRBJ2-1, with 8 bases aligning to TRBD1. The V gene's germline CDR1 is KGHDR and CDR2 SFDVKD. This CDR3 is built from 17 residues. Trimming removed 2 bases from V and 7 bases from J; junction bases left unmatched: 12. The CDR3 nucleotides are TGTGCCACCAGTGATTACGGGTACAGGGGGGCTTTTAATGAGCAGTTCTTC. Protein: CATSDYGYRGAFNEQFF.

The chain combines TRBV7-3 with TRBJ1-1; 11 positions agree with TRBD1. Germline CDR1 reads SGHTA; CDR2 reads FQGTGA. This CDR3 has 14 amino acids. V shed 9 bases, J shed 7 bases, and the junction held 10 bases outside the gene matches. The CDR3: CARLCRDRGDEAFF. For the CDR3, the DNA is TGTGCCAGACTCTGCCGGGACAGGGGGGATGAAGCTTTCTTT.

The rearrangement uses TRBV21-1 and TRBJ2-7; the table's D gene call, TRBD1, was not cross checked with the DNA. TRBV21-1 is described as a pseudogene. The CDR3 extends over 13 amino acids. CDR3 sequence reads: CARGDTNSYEQYF. The CDR3 nucleotides are TGTGCCAGGGGGGACACAAATTCCTACGAGCAGTACTTC.

This sequence joins TRBV7-9 and TRBJ1-4; D might be TRBD1 (5 bases). Germline CDR1 is SEHNR and CDR2 is FQNEAQ (reference sequence). This CDR3 has 14 amino acids. Trimming shortened V by 2 bases and J by 2 bases, and 6 bases separated the two germline ends. This chain's CDR3 is CASSLRGTNEKLFF. The CDR3, as DNA: TGTGCCAGCAGCTTAAGGGGCACTAATGAAAAACTGTTTTTT.

This rearrangement joins TRBV7-9 to TRBJ2-2; the D gene is possibly TRBD1 (5 bases). The CDR3 has 14 residues. Germline V lookup: CDR1 SEHNR, CDR2 FQNEAQ (reference sequence). The ends were cut back, 3 bases at V and 3 bases at J, with 8 bases in the middle. The CDR3 DNA reads TGTGCCAGCAGCTTGCAGGGCGACACCGGGGAGCTGTTTTTT. It specifies CASSLQGDTGELFF.

The J gene is TRBJ2-1, the V gene TRBV9, with D perhaps matching TRBD2 (6 bases). V gave up 0 bases and J gave up 5 bases, with 18 bases separating them. CDR1 is SGDLS and CDR2 is YYNGEE in the germline V gene. This CDR3 spans 17 amino acids. The CDR3 region has the DNA TGTGCCAGCAGCGTAGATCTCGATCTAGCGTATGACAATGAGCAGTTCTTC. Translated, it gives CASSVDLDLAYDNEQFF.

The J gene is TRBJ1-2, the V gene TRBV5-5; D ambiguous. This CDR3 contains 14 residues. Germline CDR1 and CDR2: SGHKS and YYEKEE (reference sequence). V gave up 2 bases and J gave up 3 bases, with 11 bases separating them. This CDR3 is CASSLAPGDYGYTF. Here the CDR3 DNA reads TGTGCCAGCAGCTTAGCCCCCGGGGACTATGGCTACACCTTC. Based on the CDR3 plus reference TRBV5-5 and TRBJ1-2, the full variable domain is DAGVTQSPTHLIKTRGQQVTLRCSPISGHKSVSWYQQVLGQGPQFIFQYYEKEERGRGNFPDRFSARQFPNYSSELNVNALLLGDSALYLCASSLAPGDYGYTFGSGTRLTVV.

This clone was observed once. The chain recombines TRBV9 with TRBJ2-3; TRBD2 aligns across 11 bases. The CDR3 contains 16 residues. With 2 bases clipped from V and 1 base from J, the junction kept 3 bases outside the gene matches. Germline V gives CDR1 SGDLS, CDR2 YYNGEE. CDR3 amino acids: CASSVGLAEGTDTQYF. DNA of the CDR3: TGTGCCAGCAGCGTGGGACTAGCGGAGGGCACAGATACGCAGTATTTT.

Details on this clone: The identical CDR3 is also encoded by other nucleotide sequences in the sample. The V call is TRBV29-1, the J call TRBJ2-3; TRBD1 aligns across 7 bases. The CDR3 totals 12 residues. In germline, CDR1 is SQVTM, CDR2 ANQGSEA. The V and J ends lost 3 bases and 3 bases, in that order; junction bases with no gene match: 0. The CDR3 bases are TGCAGCGTTGAGGGACAGACAGATACGCAGTATTTT. It yields the protein CSVEGQTDTQYF.